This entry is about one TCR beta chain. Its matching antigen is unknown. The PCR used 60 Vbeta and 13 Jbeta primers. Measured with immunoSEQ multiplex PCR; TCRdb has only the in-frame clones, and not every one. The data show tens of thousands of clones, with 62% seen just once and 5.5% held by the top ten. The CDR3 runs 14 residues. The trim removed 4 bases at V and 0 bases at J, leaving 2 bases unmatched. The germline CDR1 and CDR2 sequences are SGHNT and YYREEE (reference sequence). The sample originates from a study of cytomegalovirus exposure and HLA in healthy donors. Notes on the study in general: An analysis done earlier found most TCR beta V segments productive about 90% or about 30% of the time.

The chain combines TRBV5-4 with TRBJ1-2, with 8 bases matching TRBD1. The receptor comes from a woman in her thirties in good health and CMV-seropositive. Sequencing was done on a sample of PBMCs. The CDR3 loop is CASSPQGANYGYTF. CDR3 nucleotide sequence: TGTGCCAGCAGCCCACAGGGGGCTAACTATGGCTACACCTTC.